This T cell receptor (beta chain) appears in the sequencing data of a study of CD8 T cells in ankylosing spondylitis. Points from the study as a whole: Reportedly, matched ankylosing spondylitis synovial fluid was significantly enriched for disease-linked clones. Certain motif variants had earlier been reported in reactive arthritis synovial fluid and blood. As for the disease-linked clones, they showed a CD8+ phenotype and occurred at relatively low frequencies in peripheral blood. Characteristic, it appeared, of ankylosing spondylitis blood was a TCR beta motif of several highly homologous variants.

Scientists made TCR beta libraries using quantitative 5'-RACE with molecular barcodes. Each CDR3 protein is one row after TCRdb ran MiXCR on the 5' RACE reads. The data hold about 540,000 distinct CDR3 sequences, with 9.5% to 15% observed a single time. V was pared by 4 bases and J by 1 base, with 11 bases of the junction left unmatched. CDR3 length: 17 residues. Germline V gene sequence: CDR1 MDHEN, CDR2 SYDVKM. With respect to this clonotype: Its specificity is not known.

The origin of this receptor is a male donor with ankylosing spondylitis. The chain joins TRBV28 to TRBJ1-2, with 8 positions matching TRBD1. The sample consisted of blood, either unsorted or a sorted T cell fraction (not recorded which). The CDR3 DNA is TGTGCCAGCAGTTACCGCCCTAGGACAGGGATTAACTATGGCTACACCTTC. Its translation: CASSYRPRTGINYGYTF.